The 2 T cell receptor beta chains listed next were all sequenced from one sample in a study of shared clonotypes between healthy human individuals. Here immunoSEQ multiplex PCR was the method, and the copy in TCRdb shows in-frame clones only, minus some. In the table there are about 2 million clones, roughly 96% of which are singletons. Sequenced sample: naive CD4+ T cells sorted from blood. Subset reported: CD45RA+ positively selected. Source of these receptors: a man aged 18 to 30 in good health.

The chain has TRBV11-3 and TRBJ2-3; D is possibly TRBD2 (6 bases). The CDR3 is 17 amino acids. The ends were cut back, 5 bases at V and 8 bases at J, with 26 bases in the middle. From germline, CDR1 is SGHNT and CDR2 YENEEA. The CDR3 sequence: CASSLRHVGGKNGTQYF. The CDR3, as DNA: TGTGCCAGCAGCCTGCGCCATGTGGGCGGGAAAAATGGTACGCAGTATTTT.

The chain is built from TRBV15 and TRBJ2-2; D ambiguous. Trimming removed 0 bases at V and 4 bases at J, with 6 bases between. The germline V gene encodes CDR1 LNHNV and CDR2 YYDKDF (reference sequence). The CDR3 runs to 14 residues. CDR3 loop: CATSREYSTGELFF. CDR3 bases: TGTGCCACCAGCAGAGAGTATTCCACCGGGGAGCTGTTTTTT.